This TCR beta chain comes out of a study of CD8 T cells in Susac syndrome. Random hexamers served to reverse transcribe roughly 0.45 to 1 ug RNA. TCR beta CDR3 was amplified by immunoSEQ multiplex PCR. This amplification extended across 54 Vbeta and 13 Jbeta segments. TCRdb analysed the immunoSEQ multiplex PCR reads with MiXCR anew, one entry per CDR3 protein. The sample carries about 210,000 distinct CDR3 sequences, approximately 95% recorded once. Sequencing of TCR beta was performed on blood CD8+ and CD4+ T cells. Those who served as multiple sclerosis controls were treatment-naive patients with stable or active relapsing-remitting disease. In contrast to the negatively isolated CD8+ and CD4+ T cells, TEMRA cells were FACS-enriched. Trimming took off 5 bases at V and 3 bases at J, with 7 bases between the two ends. The germline gives CDR1 LNHNV, CDR2 YYDKDF (reference sequence). The CDR3 sequence is 12 residues long.

This chain uses TRBV15 with TRBJ1-2, with D hard to call. Input material: CD4+ T cells from PBMCs. The TCR originated in a human donor with multiple sclerosis. CDR3 protein: CATSSTHYGYTF. The CDR3 DNA sequence: TGTGCCACCAGCTCCACCCACTATGGCTACACCTTC.